The present T cell receptor (beta chain) was sequenced within a study of T cell responses to AZD1222 COVID-19 vaccine. Study-level information: Analyses pooled second doses at about 4 or about 12 weeks. Whole-study results and caveats: White British ancestry dominated among donors, who included more females, and clonal diversity was possibly underestimated. As reported, nearly half of all spike-specific TCRs target variant regions that are unmutated.

About this clone: Its target is unknown.

This CDR3 has 14 residues. V lost 3 bases and J lost 3, with 8 bases in between. CDR1 LNHDA and CDR2 SQIVND come from the germline V gene (reference sequence). The method was immunoSEQ multiplex PCR; TCRdb's version includes in-frame clones alone and lacks a portion of them. The table records about 150,000 clones, roughly nine tenths of them present only once. The chain has TRBV19 and TRBJ1-4, with no clear D. The sample consisted of peripheral blood, taken on day 0 of AZD1222 vaccination. The source is an adult in good health. The CDR3 sequence is CASSMSGANEKLFF. DNA for the CDR3: TGTGCCAGTAGTATGTCCGGGGCTAATGAAAAACTGTTTTTT.